These 8 T cell receptor beta chains came from one sample sequenced in a study of pediatric ulcerative colitis. Clones were read by immunoSEQ multiplex PCR, and TCRdb kept only the in-frame ones, dropping some. The sample shows 55,000 to 80,000 clones, 70% to 85% of them seen only once. Material for sequencing was blood. Source of these receptors: a boy aged 10-17 years with moderate ulcerative colitis.

This clone came up a few times. The CDR3 loop reads CASSFGTEDYEQYF. The CDR3 DNA reads as TGTGCCAGCTCCTTCGGGACAGAAGACTACGAGCAGTACTTC. The chain has TRBV18 and TRBJ2-7; 7 bases are a match to TRBD1. The CDR3 covers 14 residues. The trim removed 6 bases at V and 3 bases at J, leaving 8 bases unmatched. Germline assignment: CDR1 KGHSH and CDR2 LQKENI. The whole variable domain, filled in from reference TRBV18 and TRBJ2-7, reads NAGVMQNPRHLVRRRGQEARLRCSPMKGHSHVYWYRQLPEEGLKFMVYLQKENIIDESGMPKERFSAEFPKEGPSILRIQQVVRGDSAAYFCASSFGTEDYEQYFGPGTRLTVT.

The chain joins TRBV7-9 to TRBJ1-3; D is undetermined. Germline V CDR1 and CDR2: SEHNR, FQNEAQ (reference sequence). Trimming pared 5 bases from V and 0 bases from J, leaving 20 bases between. The CDR3 totals 18 residues. CDR3 amino acids: CASSKKIPGRSSGNTIYF. Here the CDR3 DNA reads TGTGCCAGCAGCAAAAAAATTCCTGGTCGGAGCTCTGGAAACACCATATATTTT.

V gene TRBV18 combines with J gene TRBJ1-1; unclear D gene. V lost 5 bases to trimming and J lost 3 bases, with 13 bases between them. CDR1 and CDR2 (germline): KGHSH, LQKENI. The CDR3 consists of 14 residues. The CDR3 DNA follows: TGTGCCAGCTCAAAGGACGTTCCCGACACTGAAGCTTTCTTT. This gives the protein CASSKDVPDTEAFF. Supplemented by reference TRBV18 and TRBJ1-1, the full variable domain reads NAGVMQNPRHLVRRRGQEARLRCSPMKGHSHVYWYRQLPEEGLKFMVYLQKENIIDESGMPKERFSAEFPKEGPSILRIQQVVRGDSAAYFCASSKDVPDTEAFFGQGTRLTVV.

The chain carries TRBV4-3 and TRBJ2-3, with D possibly being TRBD2 (6 bases). The CDR3 extends over 18 amino acids. Germline loops: CDR1 LGHNA, CDR2 YSLEER. V was pared by 0 bases and J by 0 bases, with 16 bases between. The CDR3 DNA reads TGCGCCAGCAGCCAAGATGGGGACTGGGCAAGAAGCACAGATACGCAGTATTTT. Protein sequence: CASSQDGDWARSTDTQYF.

This clone was detected ten times or more. The chain joins TRBV11-2 to TRBJ1-2; perhaps TRBD1 as D (6 bases). Looked up from germline, CDR1 is SGHAT and CDR2 is FQNNGV. The CDR3 has 14 residues. The germline V and J ends were trimmed by 0 bases and 6 bases, with 11 bases remaining between them. This chain's CDR3 is CASSLDLGGNGYTF. CDR3 DNA: TGTGCCAGCAGCTTAGATCTAGGGGGAAATGGCTACACCTTC.

The J gene is TRBJ2-7, the V gene TRBV4-1, with D tentatively TRBD1 or TRBD2 (5 bases each). CDR1 is MGHRA, CDR2 YSYEKL, per germline. Trimming stripped 2 bases from V and 7 bases from J, with 21 bases between. The length of the CDR3 is 16 residues. The CDR3 spells CASSQPTGDRSGEQYF. The CDR3 nucleotides are TGCGCCAGCAGCCAACCCACCGGGGACCGGTCGGGAGAGCAGTACTTC.

The CDR3 DNA is TGTGCCAGCAGCCAAGAAGGCCTAAGGAACACTGAAGCTTTCTTT. Residues: CASSQEGLRNTEAFF. This rearrangement joins TRBV7-3 to TRBJ1-1; D remains ambiguous. The CDR3 spans 15 residues. Germline CDR1 is SGHTA and CDR2 is FQGTGA. The V and J ends lost 5 bases and 1 base respectively, with 14 bases between them. The variable domain in full, with the rest retrieved from reference TRBV7-3 and TRBJ1-1, is GAGVSQTPSNKVTEKGKYVELRCDPISGHTALYWYRQSLGQGPEFLIYFQGTGAADDSGLPNDRFFAVRPEGSVSTLKIQRTERGDSAVYLCASSQEGLRNTEAFFGQGTRLTVV.

The chain recombines TRBV27 with TRBJ1-2; no reliable D call. V was cut by 6 bases and J by 1 base, with 15 bases left in between. Germline V gene sequence: CDR1 MNHEY, CDR2 SMNVEV (reference sequence). The CDR3 spans 15 residues. Here the CDR3 DNA reads TGTGCCAGCAGCAAGCGGGCCAGCCTTAACTATGGCTACACCTTC. It specifies CASSKRASLNYGYTF.